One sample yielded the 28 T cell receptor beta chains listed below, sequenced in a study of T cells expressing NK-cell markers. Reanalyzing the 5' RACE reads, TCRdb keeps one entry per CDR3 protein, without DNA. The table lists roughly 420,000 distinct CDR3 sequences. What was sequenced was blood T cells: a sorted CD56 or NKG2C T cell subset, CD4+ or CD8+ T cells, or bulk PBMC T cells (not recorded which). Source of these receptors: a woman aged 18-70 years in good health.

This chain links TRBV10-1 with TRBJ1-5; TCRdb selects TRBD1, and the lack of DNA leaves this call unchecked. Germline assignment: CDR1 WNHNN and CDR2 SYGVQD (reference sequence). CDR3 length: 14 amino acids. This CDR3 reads CATVTGKRNQPQHF.

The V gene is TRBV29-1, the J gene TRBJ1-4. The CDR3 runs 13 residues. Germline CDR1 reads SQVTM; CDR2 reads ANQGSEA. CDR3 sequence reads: CSVEDSGNEKLFF.

The CDR3 protein is CASTDAGTYEQYF. This chain joins TRBV6-6 and TRBJ2-7; the D call of TRBD1 rests on TCRdb alone, since no DNA is present to check it. This CDR3 comprises 13 residues. Germline V gene sequence: CDR1 MNHNY, CDR2 SVGAGI (reference sequence).

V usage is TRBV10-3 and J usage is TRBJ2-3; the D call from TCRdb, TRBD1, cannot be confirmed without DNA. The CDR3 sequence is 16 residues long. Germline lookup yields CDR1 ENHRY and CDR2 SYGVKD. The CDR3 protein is CAISGGVDSITGTQYF.

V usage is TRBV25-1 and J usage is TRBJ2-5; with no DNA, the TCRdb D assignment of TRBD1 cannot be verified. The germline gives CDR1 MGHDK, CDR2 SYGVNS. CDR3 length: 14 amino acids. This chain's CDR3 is CASSESDRGKTQYF.

The CDR3 loop reads CAISLLAGRSTDTQYF. The rearrangement uses TRBV10-3 and TRBJ2-3; TCRdb proposes TRBD2, but this gene call is untestable without DNA. The CDR3 totals 16 residues. The germline V gene encodes CDR1 ENHRY and CDR2 SYGVKD.

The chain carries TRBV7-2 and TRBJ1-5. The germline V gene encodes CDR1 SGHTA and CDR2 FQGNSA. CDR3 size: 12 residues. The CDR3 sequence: CASSLVRQPQHF.

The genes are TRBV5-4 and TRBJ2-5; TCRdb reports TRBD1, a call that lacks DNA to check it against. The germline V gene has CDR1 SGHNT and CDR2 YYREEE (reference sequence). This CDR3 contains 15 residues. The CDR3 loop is CASSGRGGVRETQYF.

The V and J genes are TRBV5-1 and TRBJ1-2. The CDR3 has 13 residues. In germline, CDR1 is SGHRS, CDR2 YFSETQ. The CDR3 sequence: CASSWDREYGYTF. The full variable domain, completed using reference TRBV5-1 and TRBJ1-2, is KAGVTQTPRYLIKTRGQQVTLSCSPISGHRSVSWYQQTPGQGLQFLFEYFSETQRNKGNFPGRFSGRQFSNSRSEMNVSTLELGDSALYLCASSWDREYGYTFGSGTRLTVV.

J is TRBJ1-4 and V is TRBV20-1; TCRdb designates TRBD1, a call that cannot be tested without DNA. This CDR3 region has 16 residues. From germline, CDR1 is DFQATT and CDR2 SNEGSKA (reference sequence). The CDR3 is CSARGGIQLTFEKLFF.

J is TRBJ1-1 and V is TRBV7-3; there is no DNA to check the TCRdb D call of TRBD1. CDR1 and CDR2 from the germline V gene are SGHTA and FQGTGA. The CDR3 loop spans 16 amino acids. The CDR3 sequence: CASSLDRPKMNTEAFF.

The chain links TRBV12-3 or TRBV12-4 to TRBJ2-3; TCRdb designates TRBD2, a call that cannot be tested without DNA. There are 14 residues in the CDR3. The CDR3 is CASIGAPASDTQYF.

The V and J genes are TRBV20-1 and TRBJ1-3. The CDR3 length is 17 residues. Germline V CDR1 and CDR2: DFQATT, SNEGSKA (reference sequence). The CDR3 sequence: CSARISTWGSSGNTIYF.

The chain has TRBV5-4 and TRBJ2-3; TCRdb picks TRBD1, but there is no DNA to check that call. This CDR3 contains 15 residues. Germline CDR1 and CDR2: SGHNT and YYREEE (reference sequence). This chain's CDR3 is CASSVPGPGADTQYF.

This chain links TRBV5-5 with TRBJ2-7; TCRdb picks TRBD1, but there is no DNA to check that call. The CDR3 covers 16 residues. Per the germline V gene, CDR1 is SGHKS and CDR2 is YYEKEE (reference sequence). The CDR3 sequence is CASSSAGTLSSYEQYF.

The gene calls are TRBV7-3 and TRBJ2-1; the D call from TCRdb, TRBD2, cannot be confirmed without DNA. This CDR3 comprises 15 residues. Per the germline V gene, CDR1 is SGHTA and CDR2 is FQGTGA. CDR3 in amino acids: CASSSGLAVYNEQFF.

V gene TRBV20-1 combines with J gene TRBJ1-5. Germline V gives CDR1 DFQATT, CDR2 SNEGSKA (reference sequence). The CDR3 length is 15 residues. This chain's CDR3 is CSARDLVNSNQPQHF.

The CDR3 is CASMHRQETQYF. This chain joins TRBV2 and TRBJ2-5. The CDR3 runs 12 residues. Germline V CDR1 and CDR2: SNHLY, FYNNEI.

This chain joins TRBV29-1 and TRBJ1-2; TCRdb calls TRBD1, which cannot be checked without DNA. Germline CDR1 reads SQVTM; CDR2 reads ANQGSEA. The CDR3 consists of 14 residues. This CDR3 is CSVATGGWSYGYTF.

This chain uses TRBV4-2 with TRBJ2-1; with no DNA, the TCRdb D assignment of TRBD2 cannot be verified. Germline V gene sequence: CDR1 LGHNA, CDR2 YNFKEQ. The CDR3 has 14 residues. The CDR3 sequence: CASSRLSGVDEQFF.

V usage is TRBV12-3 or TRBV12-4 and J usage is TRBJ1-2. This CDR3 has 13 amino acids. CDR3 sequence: CASSLQRGAGYTF.

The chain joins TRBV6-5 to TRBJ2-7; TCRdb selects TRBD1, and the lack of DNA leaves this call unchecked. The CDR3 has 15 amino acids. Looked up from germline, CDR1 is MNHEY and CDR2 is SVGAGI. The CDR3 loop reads CASSYRDRGLYEQYF.

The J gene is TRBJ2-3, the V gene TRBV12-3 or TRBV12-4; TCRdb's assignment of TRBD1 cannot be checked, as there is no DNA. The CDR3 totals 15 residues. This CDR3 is CASSPVTGGRDTQYF.

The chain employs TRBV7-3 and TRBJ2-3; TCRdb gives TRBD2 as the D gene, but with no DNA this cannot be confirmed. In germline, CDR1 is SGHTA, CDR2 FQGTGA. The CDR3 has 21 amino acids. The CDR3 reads CASSLTLTGTSGALRTDTQYF. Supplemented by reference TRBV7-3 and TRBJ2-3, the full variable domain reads GAGVSQTPSNKVTEKGKYVELRCDPISGHTALYWYRQSLGQGPEFLIYFQGTGAADDSGLPNDRFFAVRPEGSVSTLKIQRTERGDSAVYLCASSLTLTGTSGALRTDTQYFGPGTRLTVL.

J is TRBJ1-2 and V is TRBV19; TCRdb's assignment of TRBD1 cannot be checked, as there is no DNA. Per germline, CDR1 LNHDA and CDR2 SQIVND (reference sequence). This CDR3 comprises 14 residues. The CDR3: CASRETGGARGYTF.

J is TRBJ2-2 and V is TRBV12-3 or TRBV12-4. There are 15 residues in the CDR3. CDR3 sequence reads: CASTRDSGLAGELFF.

The CDR3 spells CASSLADSGPSDEQFF. The chain combines TRBV7-2 with TRBJ2-1; TCRdb lists TRBD2, though no DNA is available to test this call. Germline V CDR1 and CDR2: SGHTA, FQGNSA. The CDR3 contains 16 residues.

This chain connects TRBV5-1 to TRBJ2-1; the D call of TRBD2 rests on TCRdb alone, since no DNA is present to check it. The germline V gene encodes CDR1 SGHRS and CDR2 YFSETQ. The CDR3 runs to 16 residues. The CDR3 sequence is CASSLTSGVVNVEQFF.